These T cell receptor beta chains were read from a single sample in a study of circulating CD8 cells and anti-PD-1 response in melanoma. Each CDR3 protein gets one entry after TCRdb re-called the reads with MiXCR. Among roughly 800 distinct CDR3 sequences listed, about 4% were seen once. Source: CD8+ T cells from PBMCs, taken at baseline or after one month of anti-PD-1 therapy (not recorded which). Every receptor here comes from a human donor with melanoma. Each CDR3 is given with its conserved first and last residue. Fields, in order: V gene, CDR3 protein.

TRBV19 CASLAGVHSLNAGELFF
TRBV20-1 CSAEPESSYNEQFF
TRBV7-9 CASSPGDPTDTQYF
TRBV24-1 CAIASPSGRAGTYNEQFF
TRBV25-1 CASSGGGPEQYF
TRBV7-2 CASSRSGASPDTQYF
TRBV5-5 CASSRVGGNTYNEQFF
TRBV7-2 CASSLATGGVLSYEQYF
TRBV2 CASSLTGTSGYSYNEQFF
TRBV4-3 CASSQDPVPHETQYF
TRBV28 CATGTGANTEAFF
TRBV6-6 CASSYSRGLRGGQQETQYF
TRBV27 CASSLLQGSIETQYF
TRBV6-2/TRBV6-3 CASTYRRDRNTGELFF
TRBV27 CASSLSTPGRLSYDQYF
TRBV29-1 CSAVRGGVGQPQHF
TRBV4-2 CASSRETAYPEEQFF
TRBV30 CAWSGIRDRGTGELFF
TRBV27 CASKPDNPYYGYTF
TRBV5-1 CASSLGWDRGFLKAYNEQSF
TRBV27 CASSSRSDEQYF
TRBV6-5 CASSSPVAGSSTDTQYF
TRBV12-3/TRBV12-4 CASSFRDYRNNEQFF
TRBV7-3 CASSSPAGGYNEQFF
TRBV2 CASSDGNTGELFF